This T cell receptor (beta chain) was sequenced in a study of blood T cells in healthy people across ages (dated by TCRdb to between 2014 and 2016). General notes on the study: In model experiments, roughly one uniquely barcoded TCR beta cDNA molecule per two T cells was captured by template switching. Four age groups were formed from the donors: young (average about 15 years), middle-aged (approximately 41), aged (roughly 59) and long-lived (approximately 80). To avoid experimental bias, donors of different ages were randomly spread across the sequencing lanes. Age-related changes in TCR beta repertoire diversity were measured in the study by deep sequencing normalized with unique cDNA molecular identifiers. For two donors (one aged 18 to 29 and one aged 80 or older), the study analyzed two additional independent replicas of 1 million unique cDNA reads from the same blood draw.

The paper's findings and limits, for the study overall: Because donor CMV infection status was unknown, age-related changes in expanded clonotypes were potentially confounded. As age increased, observed TCR beta diversity per million T cells dropped in a roughly linear way, and a significant reduction was already evident by age 40. Estimates of total diversity based on one million sequenced T cells were regarded as lower bounds and as underestimates. Because profiling used bulk unsorted PBMCs, naive and antigen-experienced compartments could not be compared conclusively. The percentage of naive T cells measured by flow cytometry correlated strongly with observed TCR beta diversity. The long-lived group showed more naive CD4+ T cells, fewer expanded clones and increased TCR diversity than the aged group, suggesting age selection.

The donors were roughly 38 Caucasian individuals from Russia, aged roughly 6 to 95 years, who were systemically healthy. Roughly 10 milliliters of peripheral blood were collected from each donor into EDTA-treated Vacutainer tubes. PBMCs were isolated by Ficoll-Paque density-gradient centrifugation, with at least 6 million obtained per sample. Total RNA, at least 6 micrograms per sample, was extracted from PBMCs with Trizol reagent. For every donor, flow cytometry on a PBMC aliquot measured the percentage of naive CD45RAhigh/CD27high T cells. Library creation used 5' RACE. The reads were generated on an Illumina HiSeq 2500. A second roughly 6 to 12 cycle PCR used a sample-barcoded 5' primer and a J-beta primer mix. A unique molecular identifier was introduced onto each TCR beta cDNA molecule by a template-switch 5' adaptor carrying 12 random nucleotides. Each sample yielded at least 2.5 million CDR3-containing paired-end reads. First-strand cDNA was synthesized from all RNA with the Mint cDNA synthesis kit, primed by a TRBC-specific oligonucleotide. All cDNA was treated with uracil-DNA glycosylase and then went through a first 18-cycle PCR with the universal primers M1SS and BC2_uni_R. Regarding the original processing steps: Each sample was normalized by randomly selecting 1 million high-quality reads, each carrying a distinct molecular identifier. Instead of being binned into consensus sequences, reads with shared molecular identifiers were discarded. CDR3 identification, clonotype clustering and error correction used MiTCR with a Q25 quality threshold and the strictest error-elimination algorithm. Lower-bound total TCR beta diversity was estimated with a nonparametric unseen species model using Euler transformation. The public reads were run again by TCRdb, first through fastp at Q25 and then through MiXCR, and only productive beta chains were kept. Entries that share a CDR3 protein sequence are merged under the most common genes and DNA. What appears here as the V and J calls and clone size reflects TCRdb's work, not the paper's. The sample table holds 1.5 million to 1.8 million distinct CDR3 sequences, of which around 40% were seen once. About 4% of the sample goes to the ten largest clones.

Its CDR3 holds 16 amino acids, cysteine through phenylalanine. Only CDR3 DNA is held: 48 bases, read in frame from base 1. Germline trimming: 5 bases from V, 4 bases from J; junction bases outside gene matches: 6. CDR1 SEHNR and CDR2 FQNEAQ are derived from the germline V gene (reference sequence). Notes on this clonotype: Its cognate antigen has yet to be identified. Per-base qualities were not stored, and no clone one base away is much larger.

Sequenced material: blood. The chain couples TRBV7-9 to TRBJ2-5; 14 central bases correspond to TRBD2. The sequence came from a woman under 30 in good health. The CDR3 protein: CASSPGLAGGGETQYF. Here is the DNA: TGTGCCAGCAGCCCTGGACTAGCGGGAGGCGGAGAGACCCAGTACTTC.